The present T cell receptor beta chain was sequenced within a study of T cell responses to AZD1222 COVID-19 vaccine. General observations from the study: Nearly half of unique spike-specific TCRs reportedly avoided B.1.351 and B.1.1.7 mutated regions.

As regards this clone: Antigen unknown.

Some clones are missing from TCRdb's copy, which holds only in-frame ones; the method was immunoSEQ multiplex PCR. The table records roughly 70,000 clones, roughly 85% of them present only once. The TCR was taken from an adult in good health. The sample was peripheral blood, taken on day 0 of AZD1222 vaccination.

CDR3: CASNSNRRDEQFF. CDR3 in DNA: TGCGCCAGCAACAGTAACCGCCGCGATGAGCAGTTCTTC. This rearrangement joins TRBV10-1 to TRBJ2-1; no clear D. Germline assignment: CDR1 WNHNN and CDR2 SYGVQD (reference sequence). The V and J ends lost 7 bases and 8 bases respectively, with 15 bases between them. This CDR3 contains 13 residues.